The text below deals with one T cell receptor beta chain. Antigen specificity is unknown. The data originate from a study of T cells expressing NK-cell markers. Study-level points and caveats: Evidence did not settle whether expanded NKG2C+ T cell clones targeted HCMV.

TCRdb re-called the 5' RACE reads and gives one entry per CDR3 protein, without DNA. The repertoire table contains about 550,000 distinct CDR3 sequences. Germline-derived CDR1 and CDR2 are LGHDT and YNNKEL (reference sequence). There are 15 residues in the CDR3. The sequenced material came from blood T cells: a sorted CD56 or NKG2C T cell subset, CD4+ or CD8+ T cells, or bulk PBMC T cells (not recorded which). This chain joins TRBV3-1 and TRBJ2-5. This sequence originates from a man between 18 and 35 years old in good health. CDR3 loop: CASSQDIGGLETQYF.